This entry is about one TCR beta chain. Its antigen is as yet unknown. Naive cells were sorted as CD45RO-, CCR7+, CD27+ and CD95-. UMI labels and 5' RACE were used to prepare the TRB cDNA libraries. TCRdb reprocessed the 5' RACE reads and stores each CDR3 protein as one record, lacking DNA. This sample lists thousands of distinct CDR3 sequences; its ten largest clones have more than 1.1%. This sample is part of a study of CXCR3-negative and CXCR3-positive naive CD8 T cells. Turning to the study itself: Roughly 130 million TRB reads in total, about 1.5 +/- 0.3 million per library. Points from the study as a whole: CXCR3-positive naive cells carried more hydrophobic TRB CDR3s than CXCR3-negative naive cells did. Both naive subsets, CXCR3-negative and CXCR3-positive, displayed similar TRBV-TRBJ usage, unlike memory cells.

This sequence originates from a human donor in good health. Some clones in this sample may be carry-over from other donors' samples. Specimen: naive CXCR3- CD8+ T cells from blood. As to subset: CD45RO-CCR7+CD27+CD95- naive CD8+ T cells lacking CXCR3 (TNR3-).

The CDR3 is CASSLREGDYNEQFF. The V and J genes are TRBV7-3 and TRBJ2-1; with no DNA, the TCRdb D assignment of TRBD2 cannot be verified. This CDR3 is 15 amino acids long. CDR1 and CDR2 from the germline V gene are SGHTA and FQGTGA.